This T cell receptor beta chain came from a study of breast tumors, draining lymph nodes, adjacent tissues. Study conclusions and caveats: Compared with basal-like, luminal-like tumors shared significantly more repertoire with nontumor tissue. Tumor repertoires ranked between lymph nodes and nontumor tissue in diversity, with V and J gene preferences.

TCRdb re-analysed the multiplex PCR reads in MiXCR, keeping a single row per CDR3 protein. This sample carries 150,000 to 200,000 distinct CDR3 sequences, roughly 30% of them seen once, and the ten largest clones take roughly 4.5%. Turning to this clonotype: Its target is unknown.

Samples came from axillary lymph nodes draining the breast cancer. Sequencing was carried out using axillary lymph node tissue. The clonotype was recovered from a female donor with breast cancer. Some clones in this sample may be carry-over from other donors' samples.

The CDR3 here is CAIMGGDYEQYF. The CDR3 region has the DNA TGTGCCATAATGGGGGGTGACTACGAGCAGTACTTC. The rearrangement uses TRBV10-3 and TRBJ2-7; the D gene is possibly TRBD2 (6 bases). The germline gives CDR1 ENHRY, CDR2 SYGVKD. The CDR3 has 12 amino acids. V shed 9 bases and J shed 3 bases, with 12 bases lying between them.